Sequencing of this T cell receptor beta chain was carried out in a study of T cells after yellow fever vaccination. The wider study: The authors prepared low-cell-number fractions using SMART-Seq v4 Ultra Low Input.

The CDR3 loop spans 15 amino acids. The germline gives CDR1 MGHRA, CDR2 YSYEKL. The V and J ends lost 0 bases and 1 base respectively, with 7 bases between them. 5'RACE template switching generated TCR cDNA, adding a universal primer site and UMIs. TCRdb reprocessed the 5' RACE reads with MiXCR, giving one entry per CDR3 protein. Among a few hundred thousand distinct CDR3 sequences listed, about a sixth were seen once. Study observations and caveats: Peak timing came faster in the weaker secondary response, day 5 versus 15. Reappearance after the booster was observed for most primary-vaccination clones (roughly 97% CD4, approximately 90% CD8).

In its sample, this clonotype was seen a few times. What it recognizes is unknown. The receptor's source is a man aged 18 to 35 who received the YFV17D yellow fever vaccine. This chain uses TRBV4-1 with TRBJ1-5, with D unclear. This specimen consisted of PBMCs, obtained less than 6 days after the first yellow fever vaccination. The CDR3 is CASSQEWSSNQPQHF. For the CDR3, the DNA is TGCGCCAGCAGCCAAGAGTGGTCGAGCAATCAGCCCCAGCATTTT.